The clone carrying this TCR beta chain was found once. The germline V gene encodes CDR1 SEHNR and CDR2 FQNEAQ (reference sequence). CDR3 length equals 13 residues. Between the trimmed V and J ends, which lost 5 bases and 5 bases, there was a span of 10 bases. This specimen belongs to a study of shared clonotypes between healthy human individuals. Profiling relied on immunoSEQ multiplex PCR, and the TCRdb table lists in-frame clones only, not all of them. The table shows 1.6 million or so clones, with about 98.5% occurring only once. The V and J genes are TRBV7-9 and TRBJ1-5, with a weak D call TRBD1 (5 bases). Source material: naive CD4+ T cells sorted from blood. Subset reported: CD45RA+ positively selected. The receptor comes from a man in his thirties or forties in good health. This CDR3 reads CASSQDSYQPQHF. The DNA of the CDR3 is TGTGCCAGCAGCCAAGACAGTTATCAGCCCCAGCATTTT. Filled out from reference TRBV7-9 and TRBJ1-5, the complete variable domain reads DTGVSQNPRHKITKRGQNVTFRCDPISEHNRLYWYRQTLGQGPEFLTYFQNEAQLEKSRLLSDRFSAERPKGSFSTLEIQRTEQGDSAMYLCASSQDSYQPQHFGDGTRLSIL.